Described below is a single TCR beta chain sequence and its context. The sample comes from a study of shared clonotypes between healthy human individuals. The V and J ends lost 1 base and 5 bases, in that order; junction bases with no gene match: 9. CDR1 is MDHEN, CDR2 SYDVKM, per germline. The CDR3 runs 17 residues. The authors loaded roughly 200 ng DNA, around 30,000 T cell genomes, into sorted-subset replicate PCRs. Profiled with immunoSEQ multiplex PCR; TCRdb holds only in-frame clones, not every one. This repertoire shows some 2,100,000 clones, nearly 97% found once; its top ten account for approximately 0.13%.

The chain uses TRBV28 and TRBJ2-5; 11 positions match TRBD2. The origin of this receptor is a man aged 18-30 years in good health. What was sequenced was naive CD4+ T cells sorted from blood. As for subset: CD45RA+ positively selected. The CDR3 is CASSLYRASGGRETQYF. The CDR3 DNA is TGTGCCAGCAGTTTATACAGAGCTAGCGGGGGGCGGGAGACCCAGTACTTC.